The 26 T cell receptor beta chains listed next were all sequenced from one sample in a study of T cell repertoires in cytomegalovirus infection. TCRdb called the reads again in MiXCR, with one record for every CDR3 protein. The table shows around 200,000 distinct CDR3 sequences, with about 17% occurring only once. Sample: CD8+ T cells from PBMCs. The receptors were gathered from a human donor in good health (CMV status not recorded). Some clones in this sample may be carry-over from other donors' samples.

This clonotype was counted only a few times. The rearrangement links TRBV29-1 to TRBJ1-2; D unclear. Germline CDR1 reads SQVTM; CDR2 reads ANQGSEA. V was trimmed by 5 bases and J by 7 bases, leaving 5 bases between them. CDR3 length: 9 amino acids. CDR3: CSVPGGYTF. Written as DNA, the CDR3 is TGCAGCGTTCCCGGTGGCTACACCTTC.

This clonotype was observed a few times. V is TRBV27 and J is TRBJ2-3; D gene uncertain. The V and J ends lost 3 bases and 4 bases respectively, with 5 bases between them. CDR1 and CDR2 (germline): MNHEY, SMNVEV (reference sequence). The CDR3 length is 12 residues. The CDR3 DNA follows: TGTGCCAGCAGTTTCAATTCAGATACGCAGTATTTT. It encodes CASSFNSDTQYF.

V is TRBV6-2 or TRBV6-3 and J is TRBJ2-1; 13 bases align to TRBD2. Trimming at V came to 3 bases and at J to 2 bases, leaving 4 bases not matched to a gene. CDR3 length: 17 residues. CDR1 is MNHEY and CDR2 is SVGEGT in the germline V gene. The CDR3 region has the DNA TGTGCCAGCAGTTATAGGACTAGCGGGGGACCCTACAATGAGCAGTTCTTC. Amino acid sequence: CASSYRTSGGPYNEQFF.

V gene TRBV6-1 combines with J gene TRBJ1-6; TRBD1 matches 7 bases. V was clipped by 4 bases and J by 6 bases; unmatched bases: 12. The germline CDR1 and CDR2 sequences are MNHNS and SASEGT. This CDR3 region has 17 residues. The CDR3: CASSVSGTAILNSPLHF. For the CDR3, the DNA is TGTGCCAGCAGTGTGTCCGGGACAGCCATCCTTAATTCACCCCTCCACTTT.

This clonotype was observed a few times. CDR3 amino acids: CASSEAWTRSYEQYF. CDR3 DNA sequence: TGTGCCAGCAGTGAAGCGTGGACACGGTCCTACGAGCAGTACTTC. The chain joins TRBV2 to TRBJ2-7; TRBD1 is a possible D gene (5 bases). Trimming removed 0 bases from V and 1 base from J, with 10 bases in between. CDR3 length: 15 residues. Germline values: CDR1 SNHLY, CDR2 FYNNEI.

The chain couples TRBV7-6 to TRBJ2-4, with D uncertain. The CDR3 consists of 15 residues. CDR1 and CDR2 (germline): SGHVS, FNYEAQ. V dropped 4 bases and J dropped 8 bases, with 18 bases sitting between them. The chain's CDR3 is CASSSSSAAEDIQYF. The CDR3 nucleotides are TGTGCCAGCAGCTCCTCATCGGCCGCCGAGGACATTCAGTACTTC.

This clonotype was counted a few times. This chain uses TRBV7-2 with TRBJ1-1; TRBD1 is a possible D gene (5 bases). V was trimmed by 1 base and J by 1 base, leaving 16 bases between them. The CDR3 has 17 amino acids. The germline V gene has CDR1 SGHTA and CDR2 FQGNSA. The CDR3: CASSLDGVGGENTEAFF. The CDR3 nucleotides are TGTGCCAGCAGCTTAGACGGGGTGGGAGGGGAGAACACTGAAGCTTTCTTT.

This clonotype appeared a few times. The chain is built from TRBV7-9 and TRBJ1-1; D unresolved. The CDR3 spans 13 residues. Deletions cut 3 bases from V and 4 bases from J, with 9 bases between. The V gene's germline CDR1 is SEHNR and CDR2 FQNEAQ (reference sequence). This CDR3 reads CASSFVGSTEAFF. The CDR3 region has the DNA TGTGCCAGCAGCTTCGTTGGTAGCACTGAAGCTTTCTTT.

This clonotype was picked up a small number of times. The genes are TRBV7-3 and TRBJ1-1; D remains ambiguous. The CDR3 is 13 residues long. The germline CDR1 and CDR2 sequences are SGHTA and FQGTGA. Trimming removed 1 base at V and 1 base at J, with 4 bases between. The CDR3 nucleotides read TGTGCCAGCAGCTTAATAGGGAACACTGAAGCTTTCTTT. Protein product: CASSLIGNTEAFF.

This clonotype was counted only a few times. This chain uses TRBV6-5 with TRBJ2-3; 7 bases line up with TRBD2. This CDR3 is built from 14 residues. The J segment lost 6 bases and the V segment lost 0 bases, leaving 3 bases of the junction unmatched. The germline gives CDR1 MNHEY, CDR2 SVGAGI. CDR3 coding DNA: TGTGCCAGCAGTTACTCGAATAGCGGGGATACGCAGTATTTT. Amino acids: CASSYSNSGDTQYF.

This sequence joins TRBV6-2 or TRBV6-3 and TRBJ2-2; TRBD1 might be the D (5 bases). The ends were cut back, 2 bases at V and 4 bases at J, with 14 bases in the middle. This CDR3 is 16 amino acids long. The germline gives CDR1 MNHEY, CDR2 SVGEGT. The chain's CDR3 is CASSYKTGETTGELFF. CDR3 coding DNA: TGTGCCAGCAGTTACAAAACAGGCGAGACCACCGGGGAGCTGTTTTTT.

This clonotype was counted between two and nine times. The rearrangement joins TRBV7-9 to TRBJ2-1, with 8 bases that match TRBD2. J gave up 6 bases and V 3 bases, and 16 bases lay outside the gene matches. CDR3 length: 18 residues. Germline CDR1 reads SEHNR; CDR2 reads FQNEAQ (reference sequence). CDR3 DNA sequence: TGTGCCAGCAGCTTCACCTCCGGGACTAGATTAGCCGGCAATGAGCAGTTCTTC. Translation: CASSFTSGTRLAGNEQFF.

The V call is TRBV20-1, the J call TRBJ2-1; TRBD2 might be the D (6 bases). The CDR3 has 15 amino acids. Germline V gene data show CDR1 as DFQATT and CDR2 as SNEGSKA (reference sequence). V lost 5 bases and J 4 bases, leaving 18 bases between the germline ends. In DNA form, the CDR3 reads TGCAGTGCTCCCCGGGGACTTCGAGAATACAATGAGCAGTTCTTC. This codes for CSAPRGLREYNEQFF.

A few counts support this clonotype. The chain couples TRBV12-5 to TRBJ2-1; TRBD1 matches at 8 bases. CDR3 length: 19 residues. CDR1 and CDR2 from the germline V gene are LGHNT and FRNRAP. V shed 6 bases, J shed 2 bases, and the junction held 18 bases outside the gene matches. The CDR3 reads CASGDPGQGDLNAYNEQFF. The CDR3, as DNA: TGTGCTAGTGGAGATCCCGGACAGGGCGATTTGAATGCCTACAATGAGCAGTTCTTC.

This clonotype has a handful of counts. The chain joins TRBV10-3 to TRBJ1-2, with D maybe TRBD1 (5 bases). V lost 10 bases, J lost 4 bases, and 16 bases lay in between. This CDR3 contains 13 residues. The germline V gene has CDR1 ENHRY and CDR2 SYGVKD. CDR3 sequence reads: CATINGDSYGYTF. Here the CDR3 DNA reads TGTGCCACCATAAATGGGGACTCCTATGGCTACACCTTC.

The chain combines TRBV6-2 or TRBV6-3 with TRBJ2-1; the match to TRBD1 covers 8 bases. V trimming: 7 bases; J trimming: 3 bases; junction bases outside the gene matches: 8. CDR1 MNHEY and CDR2 SVGEGT come from the germline V gene. The CDR3 loop spans 15 amino acids. The CDR3 loop is CASISAGGFYNEQFF. DNA of the CDR3: TGTGCCAGCATCTCAGCAGGGGGCTTCTACAATGAGCAGTTCTTC.

The rearrangement uses TRBV5-6 and TRBJ2-2, with D possibly being TRBD1 or TRBD2 (5 bases each). The germline gives CDR1 SGHDT, CDR2 YYEEEE. The length of the CDR3 is 15 residues. Trimming left V 6 bases short and J 4 bases short, with 16 bases between. The CDR3 sequence: CASTAMRGFTGELFF. CDR3 in DNA: TGTGCCAGCACCGCTATGAGGGGTTTCACCGGGGAGCTGTTTTTT. Supplemented by reference TRBV5-6 and TRBJ2-2, the full variable domain reads DAGVTQSPTHLIKTRGQQVTLRCSPKSGHDTVSWYQQALGQGPQFIFQYYEEEERQRGNFPDRFSGHQFPNYSSELNVNALLLGDSALYLCASTAMRGFTGELFFGEGSRLTVL.

The chain combines TRBV19 with TRBJ1-1; D not certain. This CDR3 is built from 11 residues. The germline V gene encodes CDR1 LNHDA and CDR2 SQIVND (reference sequence). V shed 1 base and J shed 6 bases, with 3 bases lying between them. CDR3 in amino acids: CASSIGSEAFF. For the CDR3, the DNA is TGTGCCAGTAGTATAGGCTCTGAAGCTTTCTTT.

The gene calls are TRBV10-3 and TRBJ2-5; D is unclear. V was clipped by 5 bases and J by 2 bases, with 12 bases between them. Germline V CDR1 and CDR2: ENHRY, SYGVKD. The CDR3 is made up of 14 amino acids. In DNA form, the CDR3 reads TGTGCCATCAGTCAGACTGTCGGGCAAGAGACCCAGTACTTC. Translating gives CAISQTVGQETQYF.

The V and J genes are TRBV7-6 and TRBJ1-3, with D unclear. The V and J ends lost 6 bases and 0 bases respectively, with 9 bases between them. Per germline, CDR1 SGHVS and CDR2 FNYEAQ. This CDR3 contains 14 residues. CDR3: CASSLTGSGNTIYF. CDR3 coding DNA: TGTGCCAGCAGTCTAACCGGCTCTGGAAACACCATATATTTT.

V gene TRBV6-2 or TRBV6-3 combines with J gene TRBJ2-7; D unresolved. The CDR3 has 15 residues. The V gene's germline CDR1 is MNHEY and CDR2 SVGEGT. V shed 5 bases and J shed 4 bases, with 18 bases lying between them. The CDR3 DNA reads TGTGCCAGCAGTCCGGACCCCCCTGGAAAATACGAGCAGTACTTC. This gives the protein CASSPDPPGKYEQYF.

Here the CDR3 DNA reads TGTGCCAGCAGCCCAGAGACAGTCCGCTACGAGCAGTACTTC. Its protein product is CASSPETVRYEQYF. The gene calls are TRBV7-8 and TRBJ2-7; maybe TRBD1 (5 bases). V lost 5 bases to trimming and J lost 3 bases, with 14 bases between them. This CDR3 is 14 amino acids long. Per germline, CDR1 SGHVS and CDR2 FQNEAQ. The complete variable domain, with remaining parts taken from reference TRBV7-8 and TRBJ2-7, reads GAGVSQSPRYKVAKRGQDVALRCDPISGHVSLFWYQQALGQGPEFLTYFQNEAQLDKSGLPSDRFFAERPEGSVSTLKIQRTQQEDSAVYLCASSPETVRYEQYFGPGTRLTVT.

The sample holds a few counts of this clonotype. The chain combines TRBV9 with TRBJ2-2; D may be TRBD2 (5 bases). The CDR3 length is 17 residues. Trimming removed 2 bases from V and 2 bases from J, with 16 bases in between. CDR1 and CDR2 (germline): SGDLS, YYNGEE. The CDR3 nucleotides read TGTGCCAGCAGCGTCGAGTTTTCGGGGTCCAACACCGGGGAGCTGTTTTTT. It encodes CASSVEFSGSNTGELFF.

The chain employs TRBV29-1 and TRBJ1-1; a weak D match, TRBD1 (5 bases). CDR1 and CDR2 (germline): SQVTM, ANQGSEA. There are 13 residues in the CDR3. Trimming left V 3 bases short and J 3 bases short, with 11 bases between. CDR3 protein: CSVDRGSDTEAFF. The CDR3 DNA is TGCAGCGTTGATAGGGGTTCCGACACTGAAGCTTTCTTT.

Concerning this clonotype: Germline is not matched at one junction end, which may reflect a read error. V usage is TRBV2 and J usage is TRBJ2-7; D remains ambiguous. CDR1 and CDR2 (germline): SNHLY, FYNNEI. CDR3 length: 12 amino acids. In DNA, the CDR3 is TGTGCCAGCATCGCAGGCTCCGACGAGCAGTACTTC. Translating it yields CASIAGSDEQYF.

This clonotype was detected only a few times. The chain is built from TRBV7-9 and TRBJ1-6; D is possibly TRBD1 (5 bases). This CDR3 contains 15 residues. Germline V gene data show CDR1 as SEHNR and CDR2 as FQNEAQ (reference sequence). V lost 4 bases to trimming and J lost 8 bases, with 15 bases between them. The CDR3 nucleotides are TGTGCCAGCAGCTCCTCCCGGACAAGGGATTCACCCCTCCACTTT. It specifies CASSSSRTRDSPLHF.